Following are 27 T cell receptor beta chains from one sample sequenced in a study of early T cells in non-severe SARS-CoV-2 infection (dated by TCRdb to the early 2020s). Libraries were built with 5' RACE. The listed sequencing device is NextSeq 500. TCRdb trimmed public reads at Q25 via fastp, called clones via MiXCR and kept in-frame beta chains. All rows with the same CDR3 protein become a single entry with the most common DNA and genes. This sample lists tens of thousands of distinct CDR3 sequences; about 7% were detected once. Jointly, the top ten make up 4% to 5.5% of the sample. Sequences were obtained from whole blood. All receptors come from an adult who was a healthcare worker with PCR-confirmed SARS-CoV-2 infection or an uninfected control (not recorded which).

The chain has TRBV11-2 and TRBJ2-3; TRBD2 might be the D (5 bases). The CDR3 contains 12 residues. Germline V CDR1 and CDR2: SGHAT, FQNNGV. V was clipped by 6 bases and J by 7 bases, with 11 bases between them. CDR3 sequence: CASSRTVYTQYF. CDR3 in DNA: TGTGCCAGCAGTCGGACTGTATATACGCAGTATTTT.

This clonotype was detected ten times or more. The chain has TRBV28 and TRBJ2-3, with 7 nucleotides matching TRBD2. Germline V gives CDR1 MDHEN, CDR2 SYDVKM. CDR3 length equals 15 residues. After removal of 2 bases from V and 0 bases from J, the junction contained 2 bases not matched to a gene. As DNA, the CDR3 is TGTGCCAGCAGTTTACGGCGGGGGAGCACAGATACGCAGTATTTT. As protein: CASSLRRGSTDTQYF. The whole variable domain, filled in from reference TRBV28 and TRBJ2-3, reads DVKVTQSSRYLVKRTGEKVFLECVQDMDHENMFWYRQDPGLGLRLIYFSYDVKMKEKGDIPEGYSVSREKKERFSLILESASTNQTSMYLCASSLRRGSTDTQYFGPGTRLTVL.

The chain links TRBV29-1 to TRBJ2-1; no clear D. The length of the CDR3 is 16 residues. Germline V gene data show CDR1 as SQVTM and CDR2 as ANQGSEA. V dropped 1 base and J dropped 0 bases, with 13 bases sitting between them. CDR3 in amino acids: CSVEGAGGSSYNEQFF. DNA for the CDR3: TGCAGCGTTGAAGGCGCCGGCGGCAGCTCCTACAATGAGCAGTTCTTC.

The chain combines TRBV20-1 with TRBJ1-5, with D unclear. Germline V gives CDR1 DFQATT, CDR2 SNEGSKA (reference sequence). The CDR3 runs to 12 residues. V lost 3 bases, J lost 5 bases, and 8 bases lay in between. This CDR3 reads CSASKGDQPQHF. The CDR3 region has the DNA TGCAGTGCTAGTAAGGGTGATCAGCCCCAGCATTTT.

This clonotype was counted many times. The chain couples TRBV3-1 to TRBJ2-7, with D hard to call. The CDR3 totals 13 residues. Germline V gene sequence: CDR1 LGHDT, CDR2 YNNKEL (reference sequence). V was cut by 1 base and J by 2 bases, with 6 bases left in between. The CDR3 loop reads CASSQATAYEQYF. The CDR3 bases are TGTGCCAGCAGCCAAGCCACAGCCTACGAGCAGTACTTC.

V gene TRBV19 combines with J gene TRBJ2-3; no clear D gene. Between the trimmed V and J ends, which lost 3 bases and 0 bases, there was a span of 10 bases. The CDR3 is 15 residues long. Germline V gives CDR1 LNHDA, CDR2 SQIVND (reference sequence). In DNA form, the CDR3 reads TGTGCCAGTAGTATCCGAGACCCTAGCACAGATACGCAGTATTTT. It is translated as CASSIRDPSTDTQYF. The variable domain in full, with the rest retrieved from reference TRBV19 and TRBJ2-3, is DGGITQSPKYLFRKEGQNVTLSCEQNLNHDAMYWYRQDPGQGLRLIYYSQIVNDFQKGDIAEGYSVSREKKESFPLTVTSAQKNPTAFYLCASSIRDPSTDTQYFGPGTRLTVL.

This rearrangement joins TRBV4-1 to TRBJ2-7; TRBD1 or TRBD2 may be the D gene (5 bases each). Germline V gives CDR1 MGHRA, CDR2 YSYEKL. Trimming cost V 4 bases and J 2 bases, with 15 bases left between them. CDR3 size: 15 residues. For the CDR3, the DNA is TGCGCCAGCAGCCCGGTGTCATGGGACCCCTACGAGCAGTACTTC. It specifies CASSPVSWDPYEQYF.

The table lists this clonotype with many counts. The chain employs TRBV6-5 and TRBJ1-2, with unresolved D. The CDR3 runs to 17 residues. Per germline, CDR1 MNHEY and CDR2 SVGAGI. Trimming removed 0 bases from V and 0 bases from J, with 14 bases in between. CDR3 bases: TGTGCCAGCAGTTACTCGGACGAGGCGGTCACTAACTATGGCTACACCTTC. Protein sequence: CASSYSDEAVTNYGYTF.

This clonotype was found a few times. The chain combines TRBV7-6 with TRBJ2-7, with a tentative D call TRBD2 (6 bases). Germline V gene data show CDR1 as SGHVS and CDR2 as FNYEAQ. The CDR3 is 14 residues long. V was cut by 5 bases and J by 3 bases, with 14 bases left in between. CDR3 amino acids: CASSADYRGYEQYF. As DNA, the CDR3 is TGTGCCAGCAGCGCGGACTACCGGGGCTACGAGCAGTACTTC.

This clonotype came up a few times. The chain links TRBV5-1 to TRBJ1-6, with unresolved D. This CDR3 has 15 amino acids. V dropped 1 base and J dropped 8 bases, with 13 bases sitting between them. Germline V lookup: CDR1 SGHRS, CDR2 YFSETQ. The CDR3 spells CASSLPRPDHSPLHF. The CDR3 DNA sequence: TGCGCCAGCAGCTTGCCTCGCCCCGACCATTCACCCCTCCACTTT.

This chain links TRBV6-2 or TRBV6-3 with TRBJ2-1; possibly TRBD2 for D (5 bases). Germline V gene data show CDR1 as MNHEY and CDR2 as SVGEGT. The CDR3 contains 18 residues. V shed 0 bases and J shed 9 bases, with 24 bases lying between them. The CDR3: CASSYSPPGWTSSGEQFF. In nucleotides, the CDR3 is TGTGCCAGCAGTTACTCACCCCCGGGGTGGACGTCGTCTGGTGAGCAGTTCTTC.

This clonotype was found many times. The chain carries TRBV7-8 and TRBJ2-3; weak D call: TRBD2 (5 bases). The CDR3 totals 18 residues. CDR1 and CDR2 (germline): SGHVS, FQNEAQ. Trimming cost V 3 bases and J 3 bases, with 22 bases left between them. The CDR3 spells CASSFLPLARLGTDTQYF. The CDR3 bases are TGTGCCAGCAGCTTTCTACCTCTAGCTCGGCTGGGAACAGATACGCAGTATTTT.

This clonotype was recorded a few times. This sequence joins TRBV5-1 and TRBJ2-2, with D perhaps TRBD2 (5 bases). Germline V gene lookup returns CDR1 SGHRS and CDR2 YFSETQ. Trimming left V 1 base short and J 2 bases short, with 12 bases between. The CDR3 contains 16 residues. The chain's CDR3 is CASSLISAGNTGELFF. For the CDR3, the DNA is TGCGCCAGCAGCTTGATATCCGCGGGCAACACCGGGGAGCTGTTTTTT.

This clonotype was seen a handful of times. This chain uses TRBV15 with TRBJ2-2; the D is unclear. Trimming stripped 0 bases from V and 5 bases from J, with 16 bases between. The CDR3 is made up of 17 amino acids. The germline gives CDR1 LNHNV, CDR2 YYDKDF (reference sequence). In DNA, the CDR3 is TGTGCCACCAGCAGAGATCCTCCTCGGCTGAGTACCGGGGAGCTGTTTTTT. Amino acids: CATSRDPPRLSTGELFF.

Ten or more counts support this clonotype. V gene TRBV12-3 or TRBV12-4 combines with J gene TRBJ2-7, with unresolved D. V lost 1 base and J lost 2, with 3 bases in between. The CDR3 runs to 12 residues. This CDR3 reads CASSLDPYEQYF. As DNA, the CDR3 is TGTGCCAGCAGTTTAGATCCCTACGAGCAGTACTTC.

Written as DNA, the CDR3 is TGTGCCAGCAGCTCCCGGACAGGGGAGGGTGGCTACACCTTC. Translation: CASSSRTGEGGYTF. The V call is TRBV7-2, the J call TRBJ1-2; 9 positions match TRBD1. The V gene's germline CDR1 is SGHTA and CDR2 FQGNSA. V was clipped by 4 bases and J by 7 bases; unmatched bases: 7. CDR3 size: 14 residues.

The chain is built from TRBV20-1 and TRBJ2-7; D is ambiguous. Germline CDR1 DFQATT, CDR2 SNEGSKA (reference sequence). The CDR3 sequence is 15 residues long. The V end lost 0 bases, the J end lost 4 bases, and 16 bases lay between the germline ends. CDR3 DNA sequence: TGCAGTGCTAGAGACGAGTTTTCGCCTTCTTACGAGCAGTACTTC. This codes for CSARDEFSPSYEQYF.

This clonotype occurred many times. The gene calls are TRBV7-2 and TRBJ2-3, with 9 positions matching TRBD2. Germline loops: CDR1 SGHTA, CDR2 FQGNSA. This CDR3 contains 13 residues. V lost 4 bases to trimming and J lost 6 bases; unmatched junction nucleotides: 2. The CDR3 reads CASSSTSGDTQYF. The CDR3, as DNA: TGTGCCAGCAGCTCCACTAGCGGGGATACGCAGTATTTT.

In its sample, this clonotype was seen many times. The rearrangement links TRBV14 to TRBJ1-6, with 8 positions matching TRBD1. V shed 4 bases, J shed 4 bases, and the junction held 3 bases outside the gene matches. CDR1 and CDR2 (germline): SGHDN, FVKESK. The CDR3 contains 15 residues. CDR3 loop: CASSPGTGYNSPLHF. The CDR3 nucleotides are TGTGCCAGCAGCCCCGGGACAGGTTATAATTCACCCCTCCACTTT.

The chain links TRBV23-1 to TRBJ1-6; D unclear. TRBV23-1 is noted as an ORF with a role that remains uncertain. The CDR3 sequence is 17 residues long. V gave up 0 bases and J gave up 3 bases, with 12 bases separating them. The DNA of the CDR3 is TGCGCCAGCAGTCAATCGAGAAGGCGGCTCTATAATTCACCCCTCCACTTT. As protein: CASSQSRRRLYNSPLHF.

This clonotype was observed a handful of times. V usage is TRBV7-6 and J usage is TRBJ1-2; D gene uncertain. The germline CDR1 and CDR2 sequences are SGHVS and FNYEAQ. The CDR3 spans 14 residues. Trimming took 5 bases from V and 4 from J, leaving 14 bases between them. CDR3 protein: CASSLGPTPYGYTF. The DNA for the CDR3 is TGTGCCAGCAGCCTTGGCCCTACACCCTATGGCTACACCTTC.

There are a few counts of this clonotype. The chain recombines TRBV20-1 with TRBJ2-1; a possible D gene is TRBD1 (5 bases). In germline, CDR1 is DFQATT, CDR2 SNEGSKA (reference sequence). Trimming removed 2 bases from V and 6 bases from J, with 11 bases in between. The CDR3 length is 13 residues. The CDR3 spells CSARRQMLNEQFF. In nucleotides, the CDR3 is TGCAGTGCTAGACGACAGATGCTCAATGAGCAGTTCTTC.

The CDR3 reads CASSPRDGTNSPLHF. The CDR3 DNA is TGTGCCAGCTCACCACGGGACGGAACTAATTCACCCCTCCACTTT. The chain recombines TRBV18 with TRBJ1-6, with D possibly TRBD1 on 5 matching bases. V was clipped by 1 base and J by 6 bases, with 10 bases between them. The CDR3 extends over 15 amino acids. The germline CDR1 and CDR2 sequences are KGHSH and LQKENI. Full variable domain (missing parts from reference TRBV18 and TRBJ1-6): NAGVMQNPRHLVRRRGQEARLRCSPMKGHSHVYWYRQLPEEGLKFMVYLQKENIIDESGMPKERFSAEFPKEGPSILRIQQVVRGDSAAYFCASSPRDGTNSPLHFGNGTRLTVT.

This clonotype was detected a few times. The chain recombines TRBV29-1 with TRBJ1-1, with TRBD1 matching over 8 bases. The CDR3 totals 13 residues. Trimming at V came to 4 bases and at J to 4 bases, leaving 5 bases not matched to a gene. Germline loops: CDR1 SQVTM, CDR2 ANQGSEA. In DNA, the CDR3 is TGCAGCGTTGCGGGCCAGGGGGCCACTGAAGCTTTCTTT. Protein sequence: CSVAGQGATEAFF.

The CDR3 DNA reads TGTGCCAGCAGCTCCTCGACTCTGACGGAGTACGAGCAGTACTTC. Its protein is CASSSSTLTEYEQYF. The chain carries TRBV7-9 and TRBJ2-7; D is unresolved. CDR3 length: 15 amino acids. The germline V and J ends were trimmed by 4 bases and 4 bases, with 17 bases remaining between them. In germline, CDR1 is SEHNR, CDR2 FQNEAQ (reference sequence).

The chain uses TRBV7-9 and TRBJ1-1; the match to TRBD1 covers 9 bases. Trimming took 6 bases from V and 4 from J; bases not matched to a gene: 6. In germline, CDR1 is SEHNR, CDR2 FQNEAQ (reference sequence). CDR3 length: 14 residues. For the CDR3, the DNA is TGTGCCAGCAGATCTACAGGGGGCATCACTGAAGCTTTCTTT. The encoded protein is CASRSTGGITEAFF.

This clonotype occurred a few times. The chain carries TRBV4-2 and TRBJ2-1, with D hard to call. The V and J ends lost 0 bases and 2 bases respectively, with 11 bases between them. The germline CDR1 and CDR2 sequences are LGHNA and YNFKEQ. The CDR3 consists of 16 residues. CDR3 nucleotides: TGTGCCAGCAGCCAAGAGCCTCCGGCGGCCTACAATGAGCAGTTCTTC. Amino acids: CASSQEPPAAYNEQFF.